This entry features one TCR beta chain sequence. No antigen is known for it. No base quality values were provided; no much bigger clone lies one nucleotide off. This sample was included in a study of T cell responses to AZD1222 COVID-19 vaccine (dated by TCRdb to the early 2020s). A note on the overall study: A total of around 240 trial participants underwent TCR sequencing, of whom roughly 210 had received two doses of AZD1222 and 26 had received two doses of the MenACWY control vaccine. Trial participants were enrolled by age into 18-55, 56-69 and 70-plus year subgroups, with approximately 150, 30 and 60 TCR-sequenced participants respectively. Summary of the overall study and its limitations: The whole spike protein was spanned by vaccine-associated CD4 TCRs, and dominant responses were seen in regions 160-218 and 743-854. Conclusions about previously exposed vaccinees are limited because only five to seven AZD1222 recipients were SARS-CoV-2 seropositive at baseline. The 56-69-year group was small, and its depth increase did not reach significance, likely because of low power. Participants were mostly white British, with more females than males. The authors suggested clonal diversity may have been underestimated. Because no samples from the day 14 peak response were available, repertoires could be characterized only after the peak T cell response. Nearly half of unique spike-specific TCRs reportedly recognized epitopes outside regions mutated in the B.1.351 and B.1.1.7 variants. A significant rise in spike-specific TCR breadth and depth was observed after two AZD1222 doses relative to day 0 and relative to MenACWY recipients.

The CDR3 regions of human TCRbeta chains were subjected to immunosequencing. In the paper's pipeline: TCRs in the repertoires were matched against a reference library of SARS-CoV-2-specific TCRs that had been generated with the MIRA antigen-specificity platform. Breadth was defined as the fraction of unique TCRs that were SARS-CoV-2-associated, and depth was defined as the fraction of total T cells that were SARS-CoV-2-associated. Using the MIRA data, every spike-specific TCR was mapped to the spike region that the TCR reacted to and assigned to either a CD4 or a CD8 class. Log10-transformed breadth and depth values were compared by one-way ANOVA with Sidak's multiple comparisons tests. The table was pulled from immuneACCESS by TCRdb, which kept in-frame rearrangements only. Such tables lose some clones; where checked, under half of the loss comes from unresolved V genes, and the rest has no known cause. That table furnishes V, J and clone size, whereas the DNA furnished D and trimming. A total of around 100,000 clones appear in this sample, more than 70% of them only once. Roughly 4.2% of the sample is in the top ten clones.

The time point tag for this specimen amounts to: baseline before first vaccination. This specimen's treatment or condition label, interpreted: meningococcal conjugate vaccine given as trial control. Samples from vaccinated people were obtained from the UK trials COV001 and COV002, which included a single-blind randomized controlled phase 2/3 trial of AZD1222 (ChAdOx1 nCoV-19) in healthy adults. For TCRbeta chain sequencing, PBMC samples from trial participants were taken at day 0 and at day 28 after the second dose. Trimming at the junction amounts to 3 bases on V and 4 bases on J, and the germline ends lie 9 bases apart. Inclusive of the bounding cysteine and phenylalanine, the CDR3 is 13 residues long. The only DNA kept is the CDR3, 39 bases in frame from the first base. As encoded in the germline V gene, CDR1 is SGDLS while CDR2 is YYNGEE.

This specimen consisted of peripheral blood, obtained on day 0 of MenACWY control vaccination. This chain is built from TRBV9 and TRBJ2-3; there is no confident call for the D gene. This receptor was obtained from an adult in good health. The CDR3 protein is CASSAAPADTQYF. The nucleotides read TGTGCCAGCAGCGCCGCCCCTGCAGATACGCAGTATTTT. With the portions outside the CDR3 filled from the reference TRBV9 and TRBJ2-3 genes, the complete variable region becomes DSGVTQTPKHLITATGQRVTLRCSPRSGDLSVYWYQQSLDQGLQFLIQYYNGEERAKGNILERFSAQQFPDLHSELNLSSLELGDSALYFCASSAAPADTQYFGPGTRLTVL.